This T cell receptor (beta chain) was sequenced during a study of blood T cells in healthy people across ages. There are a few counts of this clonotype. Its cognate antigen is unknown. Overall study results and limits: Measured against age, TCR beta diversity per million T cells decreased in a roughly linear manner. CMV status of donors was not determined, possibly confounding expanded clonotype changes.

Sample-barcoded 5' priming and a J-beta primer mix drove a second PCR of about 6 to 12 cycles. TCRdb reanalysed the 5' RACE reads using MiXCR and keeps one entry per CDR3 protein. The top ten clones hold around a fifth of a sample with 700,000 or so distinct CDR3 sequences, over 20% of them seen once. The source material was blood. The receptor was isolated from a man aged 65 to 79 in good health.

CDR3 nucleotide sequence: TGTGCCAGCAGTTTCCGAGGAGCAGGATCTAACTATGGCTACACCTTC. Its protein product is CASSFRGAGSNYGYTF. The gene calls are TRBV27 and TRBJ1-2; D gene uncertain. Germline CDR1 is MNHEY and CDR2 is SMNVEV (reference sequence). Trimming shortened V by 3 bases and J by 0 bases, and 14 bases separated the two germline ends. The CDR3 covers 16 residues.